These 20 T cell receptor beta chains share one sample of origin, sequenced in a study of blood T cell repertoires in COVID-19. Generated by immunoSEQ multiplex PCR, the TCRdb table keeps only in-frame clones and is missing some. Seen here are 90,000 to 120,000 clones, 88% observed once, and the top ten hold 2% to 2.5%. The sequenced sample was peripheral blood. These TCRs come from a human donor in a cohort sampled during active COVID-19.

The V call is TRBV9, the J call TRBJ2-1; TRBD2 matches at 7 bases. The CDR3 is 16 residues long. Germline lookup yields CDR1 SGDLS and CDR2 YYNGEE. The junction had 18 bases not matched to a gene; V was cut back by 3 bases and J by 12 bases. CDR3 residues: CASSASGTTHRGGQFF. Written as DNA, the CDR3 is TGTGCCAGCAGCGCCTCCGGGACTACTCATCGGGGCGGGCAGTTCTTC.

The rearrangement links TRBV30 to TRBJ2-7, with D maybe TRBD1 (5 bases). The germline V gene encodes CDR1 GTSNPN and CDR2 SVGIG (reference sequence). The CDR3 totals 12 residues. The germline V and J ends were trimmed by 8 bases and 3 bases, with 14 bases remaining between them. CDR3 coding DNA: TGTGCCGGACAAAGCAGTGACTACGAGCAGTACTTC. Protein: CAGQSSDYEQYF.

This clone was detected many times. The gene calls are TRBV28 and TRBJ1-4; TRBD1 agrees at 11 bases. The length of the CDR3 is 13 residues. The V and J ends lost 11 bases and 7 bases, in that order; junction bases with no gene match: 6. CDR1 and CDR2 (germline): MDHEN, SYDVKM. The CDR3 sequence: CAAYGTGGEKLFF. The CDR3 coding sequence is TGTGCCGCGTACGGGACAGGGGGTGAAAAACTGTTTTTT.

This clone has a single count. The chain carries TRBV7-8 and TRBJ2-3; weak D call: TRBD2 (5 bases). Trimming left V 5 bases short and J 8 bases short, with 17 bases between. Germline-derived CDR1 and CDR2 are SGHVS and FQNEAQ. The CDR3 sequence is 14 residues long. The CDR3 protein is CASSPPSTKRTQYF. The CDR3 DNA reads TGTGCCAGCAGCCCTCCCTCGACTAAGCGTACGCAGTATTTT. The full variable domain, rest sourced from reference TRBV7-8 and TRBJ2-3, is GAGVSQSPRYKVAKRGQDVALRCDPISGHVSLFWYQQALGQGPEFLTYFQNEAQLDKSGLPSDRFFAERPEGSVSTLKIQRTQQEDSAVYLCASSPPSTKRTQYFGPGTRLTVL.

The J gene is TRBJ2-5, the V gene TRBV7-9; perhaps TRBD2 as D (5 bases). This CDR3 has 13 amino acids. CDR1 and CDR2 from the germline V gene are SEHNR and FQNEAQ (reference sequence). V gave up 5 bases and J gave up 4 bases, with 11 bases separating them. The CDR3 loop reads CASSRPGGETQYF. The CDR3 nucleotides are TGTGCCAGCAGCCGGCCCGGAGGAGAGACCCAGTACTTC.

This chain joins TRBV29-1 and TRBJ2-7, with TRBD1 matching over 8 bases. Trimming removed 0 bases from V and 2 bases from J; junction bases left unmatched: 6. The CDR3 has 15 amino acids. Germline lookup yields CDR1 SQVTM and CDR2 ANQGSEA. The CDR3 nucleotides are TGCAGCGTTGAAGAGGCGGGACAGGCGACCTACGAGCAGTACTTC. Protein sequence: CSVEEAGQATYEQYF.

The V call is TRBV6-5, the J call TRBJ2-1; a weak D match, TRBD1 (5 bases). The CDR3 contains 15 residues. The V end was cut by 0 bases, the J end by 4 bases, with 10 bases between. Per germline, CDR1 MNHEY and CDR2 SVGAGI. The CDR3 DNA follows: TGTGCCAGCAGTTACTCACGGACACCTTACAATGAGCAGTTCTTC. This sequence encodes CASSYSRTPYNEQFF.

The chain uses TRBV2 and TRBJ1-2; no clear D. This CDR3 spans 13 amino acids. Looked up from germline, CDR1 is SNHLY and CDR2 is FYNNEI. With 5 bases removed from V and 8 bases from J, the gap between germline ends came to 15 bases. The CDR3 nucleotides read TGTGCCAGCAGTATCAAGACTGAAAGGGGCTACACCTTC. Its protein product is CASSIKTERGYTF.

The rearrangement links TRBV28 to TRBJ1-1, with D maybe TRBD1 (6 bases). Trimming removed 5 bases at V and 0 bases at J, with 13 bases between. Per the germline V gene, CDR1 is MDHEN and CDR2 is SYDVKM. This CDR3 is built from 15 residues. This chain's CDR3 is CASSLPGQLNTEAFF. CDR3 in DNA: TGTGCCAGCAGTCTACCTGGACAGCTGAACACTGAAGCTTTCTTT. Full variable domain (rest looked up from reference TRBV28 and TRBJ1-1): DVKVTQSSRYLVKRTGEKVFLECVQDMDHENMFWYRQDPGLGLRLIYFSYDVKMKEKGDIPEGYSVSREKKERFSLILESASTNQTSMYLCASSLPGQLNTEAFFGQGTRLTVV.

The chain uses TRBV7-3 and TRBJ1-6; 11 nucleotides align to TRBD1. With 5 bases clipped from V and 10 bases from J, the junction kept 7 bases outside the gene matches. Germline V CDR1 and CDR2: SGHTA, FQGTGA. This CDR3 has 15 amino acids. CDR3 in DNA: TGTGCCAGCAGCAAAGGACAGGGGGCTGGATCACCCCTCCACTTT. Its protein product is CASSKGQGAGSPLHF. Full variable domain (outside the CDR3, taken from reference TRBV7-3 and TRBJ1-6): GAGVSQTPSNKVTEKGKYVELRCDPISGHTALYWYRQSLGQGPEFLIYFQGTGAADDSGLPNDRFFAVRPEGSVSTLKIQRTERGDSAVYLCASSKGQGAGSPLHFGNGTRLTVT.

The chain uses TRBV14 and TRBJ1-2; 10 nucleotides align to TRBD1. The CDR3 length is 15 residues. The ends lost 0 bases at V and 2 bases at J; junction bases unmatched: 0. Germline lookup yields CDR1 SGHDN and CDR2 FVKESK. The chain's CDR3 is CASSQETGGNYGYTF. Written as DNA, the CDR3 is TGTGCCAGCAGCCAAGAGACAGGGGGCAACTATGGCTACACCTTC.

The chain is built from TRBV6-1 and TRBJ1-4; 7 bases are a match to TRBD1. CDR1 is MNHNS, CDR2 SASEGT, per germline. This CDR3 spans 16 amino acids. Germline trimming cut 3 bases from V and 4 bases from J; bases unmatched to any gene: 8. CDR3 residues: CASSENTGQLNEKLFF. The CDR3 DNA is TGTGCCAGCAGTGAGAATACGGGACAGCTTAATGAAAAACTGTTTTTT.

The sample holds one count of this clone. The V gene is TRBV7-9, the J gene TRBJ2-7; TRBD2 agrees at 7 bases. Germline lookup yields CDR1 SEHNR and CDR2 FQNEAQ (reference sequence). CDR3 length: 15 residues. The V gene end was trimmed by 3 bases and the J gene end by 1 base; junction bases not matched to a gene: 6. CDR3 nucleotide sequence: TGTGCCAGCAGCTTCGGGGGGATCCCTTCCTACGAGCAGTACTTC. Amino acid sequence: CASSFGGIPSYEQYF.

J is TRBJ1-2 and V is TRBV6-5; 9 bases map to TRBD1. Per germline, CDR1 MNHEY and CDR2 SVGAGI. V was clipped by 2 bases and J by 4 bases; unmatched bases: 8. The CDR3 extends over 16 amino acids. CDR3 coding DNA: TGTGCCAGCAGTTACACGCCGGGACAGGGTGGCTATGGCTACACCTTC. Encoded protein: CASSYTPGQGGYGYTF.

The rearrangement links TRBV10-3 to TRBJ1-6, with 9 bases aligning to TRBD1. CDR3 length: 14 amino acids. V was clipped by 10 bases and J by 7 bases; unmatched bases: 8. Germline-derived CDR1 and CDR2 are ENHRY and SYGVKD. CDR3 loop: CATRAGQGNSPLHF. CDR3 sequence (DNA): TGTGCCACACGCGCGGGACAGGGCAATTCACCCCTCCACTTT.

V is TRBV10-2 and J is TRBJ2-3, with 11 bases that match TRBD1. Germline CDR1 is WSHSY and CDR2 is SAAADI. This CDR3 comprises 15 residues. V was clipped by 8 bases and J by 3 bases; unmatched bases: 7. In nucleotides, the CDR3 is TGCGCCAGCGACCGGGACAGGGGGATAACAGATACGCAGTATTTT. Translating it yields CASDRDRGITDTQYF.

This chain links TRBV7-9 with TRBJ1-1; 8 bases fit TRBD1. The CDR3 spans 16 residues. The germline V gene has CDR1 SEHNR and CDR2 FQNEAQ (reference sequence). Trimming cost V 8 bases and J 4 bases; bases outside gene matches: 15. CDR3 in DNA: TGTGCCAGCTCCCCCCACGGACAGGGTATCACCACTGAAGCTTTCTTT. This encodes CASSPHGQGITTEAFF.

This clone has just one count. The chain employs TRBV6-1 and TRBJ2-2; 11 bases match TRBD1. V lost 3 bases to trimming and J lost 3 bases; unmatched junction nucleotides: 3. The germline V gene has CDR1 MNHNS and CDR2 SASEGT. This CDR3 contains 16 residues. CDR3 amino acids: CASSDRDRGDTGELFF. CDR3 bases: TGTGCCAGCAGTGACCGGGACAGGGGGGACACCGGGGAGCTGTTTTTT.

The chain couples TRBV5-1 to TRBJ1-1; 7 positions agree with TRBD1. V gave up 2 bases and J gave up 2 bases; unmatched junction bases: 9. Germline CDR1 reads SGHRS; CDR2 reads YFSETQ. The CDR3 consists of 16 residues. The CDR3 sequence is CASSFDRAYLNTEAFF. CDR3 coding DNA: TGCGCCAGCAGCTTCGACAGGGCCTACCTAAACACTGAAGCTTTCTTT.

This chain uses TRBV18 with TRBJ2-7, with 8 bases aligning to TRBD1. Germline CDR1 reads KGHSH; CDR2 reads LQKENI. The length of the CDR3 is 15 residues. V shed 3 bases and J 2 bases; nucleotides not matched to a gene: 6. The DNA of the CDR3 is TGTGCCAGCTCACCTGGGACAGGTCCAACCTACGAGCAGTACTTC. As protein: CASSPGTGPTYEQYF.